One and the same sample provided the 10 T cell receptor beta chains below, sequenced in a study of response to subunit inactivated influenza vaccine. TCRdb reanalysed the RT-PCR reads using MiXCR and keeps one entry per CDR3 protein. The table records just under 550,000 distinct CDR3 sequences, under 30% of them present only once. The sample was also linked to a second study, of T cells expressing NK-cell markers. That study adds: Production of TCR beta cDNA relied on 5'RACE template switching with UMIs.

Specimen: CD4+ T cells sorted from PBMCs, collected 12 days after vaccination. These receptors originate from a man aged 50 or older who received an inactivated influenza vaccine.

This clonotype was picked up a small number of times. The chain links TRBV5-1 to TRBJ2-1; 10 bases align to TRBD2. Trimming took 5 bases from V and 9 from J; bases not matched to a gene: 5. This CDR3 spans 13 amino acids. CDR1 is SGHRS, CDR2 YFSETQ, per germline. In DNA form, the CDR3 reads TGCGCCAGCAGGTCTAGCGGGAGCGGTGAGCAGTTCTTC. Residues: CASRSSGSGEQFF.

This clonotype came up a few times. The chain joins TRBV12-3 or TRBV12-4 to TRBJ1-5; D possibly corresponds to TRBD1 (6 bases). The CDR3 length is 15 residues. Trimming stripped 6 bases from V and 8 bases from J, with 20 bases between. The CDR3 DNA follows: TGTGCCAGCAGCCCCCCGGGACCAGGGGAGAAGCCCCAGCATTTT. Its protein is CASSPPGPGEKPQHF.

This clonotype has just a few counts. The V gene is TRBV7-8, the J gene TRBJ2-2; D is perhaps TRBD1 (5 bases). CDR1 SGHVS and CDR2 FQNEAQ come from the germline V gene. The CDR3 totals 17 residues. V was cut by 5 bases and J by 0 bases, with 16 bases left in between. The CDR3 sequence is CASSRRTSRPNTGELFF. The CDR3 DNA sequence: TGTGCCAGCAGCCGTAGGACATCCAGACCGAACACCGGGGAGCTGTTTTTT.

This clonotype was seen a handful of times. The chain employs TRBV15 and TRBJ2-7; D assignment may be TRBD1 or TRBD2 (5 bases each). Germline values: CDR1 LNHNV, CDR2 YYDKDF (reference sequence). The CDR3 contains 15 residues. V was cut by 2 bases and J by 0 bases, with 11 bases left in between. The CDR3 coding sequence is TGTGCCACCAGCAGATCAATGGGGGTCTCCTACGAGCAGTACTTC. Amino acids: CATSRSMGVSYEQYF. Variable domain in full (rest from reference TRBV15 and TRBJ2-7): DAMVIQNPRYQVTQFGKPVTLSCSQTLNHNVMYWYQQKSSQAPKLLFHYYDKDFNNEADTPDNFQSRRPNTSFCFLDIRSPGLGDTAMYLCATSRSMGVSYEQYFGPGTRLTVT.

V and J are TRBV11-2 and TRBJ1-1, with a weak D call TRBD1 (6 bases). The CDR3 contains 16 residues. Trimming shortened V by 4 bases and J by 8 bases, and 23 bases separated the two germline ends. Germline assignment: CDR1 SGHAT and CDR2 FQNNGV. DNA for the CDR3: TGTGCCAGCAGCTCGAGCCGGAAAACAGGGACTTCGGAAGCTTTCTTT. It yields the protein CASSSSRKTGTSEAFF.

The chain employs TRBV20-1 and TRBJ2-5; 7 nucleotides match TRBD1. Trimming removed 4 bases from V and 4 bases from J; junction bases left unmatched: 9. The CDR3 sequence is 14 residues long. Looked up from germline, CDR1 is DFQATT and CDR2 is SNEGSKA (reference sequence). CDR3 loop: CSAIFGQGVETQYF. The DNA for the CDR3 is TGCAGTGCTATTTTCGGGCAGGGGGTAGAGACCCAGTACTTC.

Only a few counts were recorded for this clonotype. This rearrangement joins TRBV6-2 or TRBV6-3 to TRBJ2-6, with D possibly TRBD2 on 6 matching bases. Deletions cut 5 bases from V and 1 base from J, with 6 bases between. The CDR3 has 14 residues. Germline V gives CDR1 MNHEY, CDR2 SVGEGT. The CDR3 DNA is TGTGCCAGCAGTGCGGGATCTGGGGCCAACGTCCTGACTTTC. It translates to CASSAGSGANVLTF.

This clonotype was picked up many times. The chain links TRBV6-1 to TRBJ2-3; D might be TRBD1 (6 bases). Germline CDR1 MNHNS, CDR2 SASEGT. This CDR3 has 13 residues. Trimming removed 7 bases at V and 4 bases at J, with 12 bases between. The CDR3 sequence is CASTVPGADTQYF. DNA of the CDR3: TGTGCCAGCACCGTGCCAGGGGCAGATACGCAGTATTTT.

The chain is built from TRBV29-1 and TRBJ2-3; D is unclear. CDR3 length: 12 residues. CDR1 SQVTM and CDR2 ANQGSEA come from the germline V gene. V lost 7 bases and J lost 0, with 8 bases in between. The CDR3 bases are TGCAGCGGAATGACTAGCACAGATACGCAGTATTTT. The encoded protein is CSGMTSTDTQYF.

There are a few counts of this clonotype. The chain is built from TRBV12-3 or TRBV12-4 and TRBJ2-7; perhaps TRBD1 as D (6 bases). The CDR3 covers 16 residues. V was shortened by 6 bases and J by 0 bases, with 18 bases between the two germline ends. The CDR3 DNA follows: TGTGCCAGCAGCCCGCCCGGACAGCTCCACTCCTACGAGCAGTACTTC. Translated: CASSPPGQLHSYEQYF.